These 21 T cell receptor beta chains originate from one sample sequenced in a study of regulatory T cells in long-lasting Graves disease. The time point was: newly diagnosed GD, antithyroid drugs for less than 3 months. RNA isolated from PBMCs was used to make the TCR library. Researchers made TCR beta libraries by using iRepertoire HTBI primers and running Arm-PCR on CDR3 regions. TCRdb passed the multiplex PCR reads through MiXCR, listing each CDR3 protein once. Of more than 450,000 distinct CDR3 sequences listed, 15% to 20% were seen once; the top ten hold 9% to 15%. These records were also assigned to another study, of T cells in Graves' hyperthyroidism and ophthalmopathy.

Sequencing used peripheral blood mononuclear cells (PBMCs), obtained at new diagnosis, from a patient treated with antithyroid drugs. All receptors derive from a man aged 35 to 55 with Graves disease.

This clonotype has at least ten counts. The rearrangement uses TRBV2 and TRBJ1-2; a possible D gene is TRBD1 (5 bases). V was pared by 6 bases and J by 4 bases, with 9 bases between. Germline V gives CDR1 SNHLY, CDR2 FYNNEI. CDR3 length equals 12 residues. The CDR3 DNA reads as TGTGCCAGCAGAGACAGACTCTATGGCTACACCTTC. Translation: CASRDRLYGYTF. Complete variable domain (other parts from reference TRBV2 and TRBJ1-2): EPEVTQTPSHQVTQMGQEVILRCVPISNHLYFYWYRQILGQKVEFLVSFYNNEISEKSEIFDDQFSVERPDGSNFTLKIRSTKLEDSAMYFCASRDRLYGYTFGSGTRLTVV.

To note about this clonotype: One base away lies a much larger clone, so this may be a sequencing read error. The rearrangement uses TRBV27 and TRBJ2-1; tentatively, D is TRBD2 (6 bases). V shed 6 bases and J shed 12 bases, with 27 bases lying between them. Germline V gene sequence: CDR1 MNHEY, CDR2 SMNVEV (reference sequence). The CDR3 consists of 16 residues. Here the CDR3 DNA reads TGTGCCAGCAGCGGAAACGCAAAACTAGCTATCCTTGGGCAGTTCTTC. Translated, it gives CASSGNAKLAILGQFF.

This clonotype was counted ten times or more. The V and J genes are TRBV29-1 and TRBJ2-3; weak D call: TRBD2 (5 bases). The germline V and J ends were trimmed by 0 bases and 7 bases, with 14 bases remaining between them. Germline CDR1 is SQVTM and CDR2 is ANQGSEA. The CDR3 loop spans 14 amino acids. The CDR3 coding sequence is TGCAGCGTTGAAGATCCTGGACTCCCGTATACGCAGTATTTT. This sequence encodes CSVEDPGLPYTQYF.

This clonotype occurred a few times. The rearrangement uses TRBV27 and TRBJ2-1; D may be TRBD2 (5 bases). This CDR3 has 13 residues. Germline V CDR1 and CDR2: MNHEY, SMNVEV (reference sequence). V gave up 0 bases and J gave up 10 bases, with 10 bases separating them. The CDR3, as DNA: TGTGCCAGCAGTTTATCGGTCGGCGGGGAGCAGTTCTTC. This translates into CASSLSVGGEQFF.

This clonotype was observed at least ten times. The rearrangement joins TRBV5-1 to TRBJ2-7; no reliable D call. The CDR3 has 14 amino acids. V was clipped by 4 bases and J by 0 bases, with 11 bases between them. The germline V gene encodes CDR1 SGHRS and CDR2 YFSETQ. This CDR3 reads CASSLRRPSYEQYF. The CDR3 DNA is TGCGCCAGCAGCCTCCGAAGGCCCTCCTACGAGCAGTACTTC.

This clonotype has a handful of counts. The chain has TRBV30 and TRBJ2-2; TRBD2 is a possible D gene (6 bases). Germline CDR1 and CDR2: GTSNPN and SVGIG (reference sequence). V shed 0 bases and J shed 6 bases, with 8 bases lying between them. The CDR3 totals 13 residues. The CDR3 spells CAWSVGGPGELFF. DNA of the CDR3: TGTGCCTGGAGTGTAGGAGGGCCCGGGGAGCTGTTTTTT.

The CDR3 here is CALDRGDTEAFF. The CDR3 region has the DNA TGTGCCTTGGACAGGGGGGACACTGAAGCTTTCTTT. V usage is TRBV30 and J usage is TRBJ1-1, with 10 nucleotides matching TRBD1. Germline lookup yields CDR1 GTSNPN and CDR2 SVGIG (reference sequence). Unmatched junction bases numbered 2, after V lost 7 bases and J lost 3 bases. The CDR3 loop spans 12 amino acids. Using reference TRBV30 and TRBJ1-1 for the parts outside the CDR3, the full variable domain is SQTIHQWPATLVQPVGSPLSLECTVEGTSNPNLYWYRQAAGRGLQLLFYSVGIGQISSEVPQNLSASRPQDRQFILSSKKLLLSDSGFYLCALDRGDTEAFFGQGTRLTVV.

This clonotype was observed at least ten times. V and J are TRBV28 and TRBJ2-7; 10 bases agree with TRBD2. Germline values: CDR1 MDHEN, CDR2 SYDVKM. The CDR3 has 18 amino acids. The V segment lost 4 bases and the J segment 2 bases; nucleotides outside the gene matches: 14. CDR3: CASSSATSGPQIPYEQYF. CDR3 DNA: TGTGCCAGCAGTTCGGCGACTAGCGGGCCCCAAATCCCCTACGAGCAGTACTTC.

This clonotype was detected a few times. The V and J genes are TRBV7-9 and TRBJ2-5; 7 bases are a match to TRBD1. The V gene's germline CDR1 is SEHNR and CDR2 FQNEAQ (reference sequence). The junction had 6 bases not matched to a gene; V was cut back by 3 bases and J by 2 bases. This CDR3 has 15 amino acids. The CDR3 here is CASSFGDRLQETQYF. CDR3 nucleotide sequence: TGTGCCAGCAGCTTCGGGGACAGACTGCAAGAGACCCAGTACTTC.

This clonotype was seen many times. V and J are TRBV2 and TRBJ2-3; 12 bases align to TRBD2. CDR1 and CDR2 from the germline V gene are SNHLY and FYNNEI. The CDR3 spans 15 residues. J was trimmed by 6 bases and V by 6 bases; bases with no gene match: 7. The chain's CDR3 is CASRTTSGGLDTQYF. The CDR3 DNA reads TGTGCCAGCAGAACGACTAGCGGGGGCCTGGATACGCAGTATTTT.

This clonotype was counted at least ten times. The genes are TRBV27 and TRBJ1-4; D uncertain. Germline assignment: CDR1 MNHEY and CDR2 SMNVEV (reference sequence). The CDR3 is made up of 10 amino acids. The ends were cut back, 3 bases at V and 8 bases at J, with 1 base in the middle. The DNA of the CDR3 is TGTGCCAGCAGTTTGGAAAAACTGTTTTTT. It translates to CASSLEKLFF.

The V and J genes are TRBV27 and TRBJ2-1; D perhaps matches TRBD2 (5 bases). The J call is uncertain, as TRBJ2-5 better fits the DNA end. The CDR3 sequence is 18 residues long. Per the germline V gene, CDR1 is MNHEY and CDR2 is SMNVEV (reference sequence). The CDR3 reads CASSLSGRGAASQETQYF. The CDR3 region has the DNA TGTGCCAGCAGTTTATCGGGTCGGGGTGCCGCTAGCCAAGAGACCCAGTACTTC.

This clonotype was counted a few times. The chain has TRBV24-1 and TRBJ2-7; 8 nucleotides line up with TRBD2. Trimming cost V 3 bases and J 3 bases; bases outside gene matches: 6. The CDR3 length is 15 residues. Germline V gene data show CDR1 as KGHDR and CDR2 as SFDVKD. The CDR3 sequence is CATSDPGGGSYEQYF. The CDR3 nucleotides are TGTGCCACCAGTGATCCCGGGGGGGGCAGCTACGAGCAGTACTTC.

This clonotype was found many times. The rearrangement links TRBV25-1 to TRBJ1-1; a weak D match, TRBD1 (5 bases). Trimming removed 7 bases at V and 1 base at J, with 10 bases between. The CDR3 has 13 amino acids. From germline, CDR1 is MGHDK and CDR2 SYGVNS. The CDR3 DNA reads TGTGCCAGCAAGGGGTTTAGGAACACTGAAGCTTTCTTT. This encodes CASKGFRNTEAFF. The full variable domain, completed using reference TRBV25-1 and TRBJ1-1, is EADIYQTPRYLVIGTGKKITLECSQTMGHDKMYWYQQDPGMELHLIHYSYGVNSTEKGDLSSESTVSRIRTEHFPLTLESARPSHTSQYLCASKGFRNTEAFFGQGTRLTVV.

This clonotype was observed a handful of times. This chain's CDR3 is CASSSSGGRGNTGELFF. CDR3 bases: TGTGCCAGCAGTTCCTCTGGCGGGAGGGGAAACACCGGGGAGCTGTTTTTT. V and J are TRBV6-2 or TRBV6-3 and TRBJ2-2; TRBD2 matches at 9 bases. The CDR3 runs 17 residues. CDR1 is MNHEY, CDR2 SVGEGT, per germline. J was trimmed by 2 bases and V by 4 bases; bases with no gene match: 8.

This clonotype came up a few times. The chain has TRBV28 and TRBJ1-6; D is undetermined. In germline, CDR1 is MDHEN, CDR2 SYDVKM. CDR3 length: 11 amino acids. The ends were cut back, 6 bases at V and 9 bases at J, with 6 bases in the middle. The CDR3 sequence: CASRTTSPLHF. For the CDR3, the DNA is TGTGCCAGCAGGACCACTTCACCCCTCCACTTT.

Many counts were recorded for this clonotype. The rearrangement links TRBV2 to TRBJ1-6; 9 nucleotides align to TRBD1. J lost 10 bases, V lost 7 bases, and 11 bases had no gene match. The CDR3 runs 15 residues. Germline V lookup: CDR1 SNHLY, CDR2 FYNNEI. The CDR3 spells CASMRTGGAGSPLHF. Written as DNA, the CDR3 is TGTGCCAGCATGCGAACAGGGGGCGCCGGATCACCCCTCCACTTT. Full variable domain (remainder filled in from reference TRBV2 and TRBJ1-6): EPEVTQTPSHQVTQMGQEVILRCVPISNHLYFYWYRQILGQKVEFLVSFYNNEISEKSEIFDDQFSVERPDGSNFTLKIRSTKLEDSAMYFCASMRTGGAGSPLHFGNGTRLTVT.

Many counts were recorded for this clonotype. The rearrangement uses TRBV12-3 or TRBV12-4 and TRBJ2-1; 8 nucleotides agree with TRBD2. J lost 0 bases, V lost 1 base, and 5 bases had no gene match. There are 17 residues in the CDR3. CDR3 bases: TGTGCCAGCAGTTTAGTTGGTAGCGGGGTCTCCTACAATGAGCAGTTCTTC. The encoded protein is CASSLVGSGVSYNEQFF.

In this sample, this clonotype turned up many times. The chain couples TRBV9 to TRBJ2-3; maybe TRBD2 (6 bases). CDR1 is SGDLS and CDR2 is YYNGEE in the germline V gene. V lost 4 bases and J lost 6, with 15 bases in between. The CDR3 loop spans 14 amino acids. CDR3 DNA sequence: TGTGCCAGCAGCTCAGCGGGCCTTCGGGATACGCAGTATTTT. This sequence encodes CASSSAGLRDTQYF. The full variable domain, its missing parts supplied by reference TRBV9 and TRBJ2-3, is DSGVTQTPKHLITATGQRVTLRCSPRSGDLSVYWYQQSLDQGLQFLIQYYNGEERAKGNILERFSAQQFPDLHSELNLSSLELGDSALYFCASSSAGLRDTQYFGPGTRLTVL.

This clonotype has a handful of counts. The rearrangement links TRBV4-1 to TRBJ1-3; D gene unclear. This CDR3 comprises 15 residues. V was shortened by 4 bases and J by 2 bases, with 12 bases between the two germline ends. Germline assignment: CDR1 MGHRA and CDR2 YSYEKL. CDR3 protein: CASSPRGGPGNTIYF. The DNA of the CDR3 is TGCGCCAGCAGCCCAAGAGGAGGGCCTGGAAACACCATATATTTT.

V and J are TRBV6-1 and TRBJ2-4; D unclear. The CDR3 spans 12 residues. V dropped 4 bases and J dropped 12 bases, with 13 bases sitting between them. The germline V gene encodes CDR1 MNHNS and CDR2 SASEGT. This CDR3 is CASSATVNSQYF. CDR3 in DNA: TGTGCCAGCAGTGCGACTGTGAATAGTCAGTACTTC.